This T cell receptor (beta chain) was sequenced for a study of OX40 agonist ivuxolimab in advanced cancers. Some background on the complete study: Ivuxolimab was a fully human IgG2 agonistic monoclonal antibody targeting the costimulatory receptor OX40 (CD134). Partial responses occurred in three dose-escalation patients, of whom one had hepatocellular carcinoma and two had cutaneous melanoma. A male proportion of around 80% and a mean age of roughly 55 years, ranging from 23 to 79, were recorded for the dose-escalation cohort. Among the roughly 50 dose-escalation patients, about 19 had hepatocellular carcinoma, about 15 melanoma, 9 renal cell carcinoma and 9 head and neck cancer. The point of sequencing TCRbeta in the periphery was to test whether ivuxolimab changed TCR sequence diversity and drove clonal T-cell expansion. Intravenous ivuxolimab was administered to patients every 2 weeks at six dose levels: 0.01, 0.1, 0.3, 1.5, 3 and 10 mg/kg. Patients were allowed to have had prior anti-PD-1, anti-PD-L1 or anti-CTLA-4 therapy, and 40% of the dose-escalation patients had previously received checkpoint inhibitors. The paper reports the monotherapy dose-escalation portion (N ≈ 50 patients) of the phase I ivuxolimab trial. What the work shows at the level of the full study, not this receptor alone: In the 0.1-3.0 mg/kg groups, partial responders had among the lowest normalized peripheral clonal expansion, particularly in CD8+ T cells. Clonal expansion of both CD4+ and CD8+ blood T cells was observed from baseline to week 6 at doses 0.1 to 3.0 mg/kg. On average, CD8+ T cells showed more expanded clones than CD4+ T cells after ivuxolimab. Which antigens the clonally expanded peripheral T cells were specific for was not determined. Low levels of normalized T-cell clonal expansion were also seen in some nonresponding patients.

Patients with autoimmune disease history or receiving systemic immunosuppression were excluded from the trial. In every dose cohort, peripheral blood was drawn for TCR sequencing at baseline, cycle 4 day 1, and cycle 7 day 1. The samples were drawn from a first-in-human, open-label, multicenter phase I dose-escalation trial of ivuxolimab. Adults with locally advanced or metastatic head and neck squamous cell, hepatocellular, melanoma or renal cell carcinoma were enrolled in the trial. Before TCR sequencing, CD4+ T cells and CD8+ T cells from peripheral blood were sorted into separate populations. The germline V gene specifies SGHTA as CDR1 and FQGTGA as CDR2. Trimming removed 5 bases from V and 3 bases from J, leaving 11 bases between the germline ends. The CDR3 covers 13 residues, taking in both the cysteine and the phenylalanine. The only DNA kept is the CDR3, 39 bases in frame from the first base.

With regard to this clone: Which antigen it targets is not known. No base qualities exist here, and no much larger clone lies one base off it.

Genomic DNA was extracted from sorted cells for sequencing of the TCRbeta CDR3 region. TCRbeta CDR3 regions were sequenced using the immunoSEQ Assay. TCRdb carries this immuneACCESS record with in-frame sequences only. Its versions omit some clonotypes, under half of them owing to an unresolved V gene in the studies checked, with the rest unexplained. In all, the sample holds tens of thousands of clones, and approximately 80% of those were seen once. Around 1.1% of the sample comes from the top ten. The chain is made from TRBV7-3 and TRBJ2-7; TRBD1 might be the D gene, on 5 matching bases. The receptor's source is an adult with an advanced solid tumor such as melanoma, head and neck, liver or kidney cancer. The input for sequencing was CD4+ or CD8+ T cells sorted from blood, taken in a trial of the OX40 agonist ivuxolimab. This receptor carries the CDR3 CASSPGQGYEQYF. The sequenced DNA is TGTGCCAGCAGCCCAGGGCAGGGCTACGAGCAGTACTTC.